The source of this T cell receptor (beta chain) is a study of blood T cells in healthy people across ages. Turning to the study itself: Using template switching, researchers captured about one barcoded beta molecule for each two T cells.

A few counts support this clonotype. Its target is not known. Germline V lookup: CDR1 MGHRA, CDR2 YSYEKL. The CDR3 loop spans 20 amino acids. V trimming: 0 bases; J trimming: 12 bases; junction bases outside the gene matches: 22. Study findings and constraints: Estimated diversity across one million T cells was deemed an underestimate. As age increased, TCR beta diversity per million T cells fell in a roughly linear fashion.

Every donor gave 9 to 10 milliliters of peripheral blood. Using a J-beta primer mix together with a sample-barcoded 5' primer, a second PCR was run for roughly 7 to 12 cycles. TCRdb recomputed calls from the 5' RACE reads with MiXCR, one row per CDR3 protein. The data show about 1.6 million distinct CDR3 sequences, about 35% seen once. Sequences were obtained from blood. The chain is built from TRBV4-1 and TRBJ2-1; 11 nucleotides agree with TRBD2. The sequence was obtained from a woman aged 25 to 39 in good health. The chain's CDR3 is CASSQDWDRVAGGPKGRQFF. The CDR3 coding sequence is TGCGCCAGCAGCCAAGATTGGGATCGTGTAGCGGGGGGGCCAAAGGGGCGGCAGTTCTTC.